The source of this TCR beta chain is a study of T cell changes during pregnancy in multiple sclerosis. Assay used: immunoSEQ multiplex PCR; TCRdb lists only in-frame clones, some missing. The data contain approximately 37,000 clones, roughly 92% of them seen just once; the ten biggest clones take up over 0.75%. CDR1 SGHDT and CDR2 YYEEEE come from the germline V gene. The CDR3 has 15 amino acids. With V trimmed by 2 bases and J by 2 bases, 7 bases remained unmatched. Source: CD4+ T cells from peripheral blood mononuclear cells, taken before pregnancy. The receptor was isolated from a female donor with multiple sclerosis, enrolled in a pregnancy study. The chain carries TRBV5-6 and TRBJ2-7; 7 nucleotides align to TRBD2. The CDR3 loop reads CASSFASGGPYEQYF. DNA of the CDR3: TGTGCCAGCAGCTTTGCTAGCGGAGGACCCTACGAGCAGTACTTC.